This T cell receptor (beta chain) was documented in a study of identical twins. Study conclusions and caveats: Among beta out-of-frame sequences, excess sharing between twins appeared weaker.

Template switching, a step in the protocol, added a universal primer site, and cDNA carried unique molecular identifiers. TCRdb itself ran the 5' RACE reads through MiXCR, one entry per CDR3 protein. The sample has about 530,000 distinct CDR3 sequences, about 22% seen once; the top ten hold around 0.5%. This clonotype was counted ten times or more. Its antigen is currently unknown. The V end was cut by 1 base, the J end by 5 bases, with 11 bases between. The CDR3 length is 14 residues. These data also formed part of another study, on yellow fever vaccine responses in identical twins.

V gene TRBV12-3 or TRBV12-4 combines with J gene TRBJ1-1; possibly TRBD1 for D (5 bases). This receptor was obtained from a woman aged 18-29 years in good health. The sequenced sample was CD4+ T cells sorted from blood. CDR3 sequence reads: CASSLGGRVTEAFF. Written as DNA, the CDR3 is TGTGCCAGCAGTTTAGGGGGGAGGGTAACTGAAGCTTTCTTT.